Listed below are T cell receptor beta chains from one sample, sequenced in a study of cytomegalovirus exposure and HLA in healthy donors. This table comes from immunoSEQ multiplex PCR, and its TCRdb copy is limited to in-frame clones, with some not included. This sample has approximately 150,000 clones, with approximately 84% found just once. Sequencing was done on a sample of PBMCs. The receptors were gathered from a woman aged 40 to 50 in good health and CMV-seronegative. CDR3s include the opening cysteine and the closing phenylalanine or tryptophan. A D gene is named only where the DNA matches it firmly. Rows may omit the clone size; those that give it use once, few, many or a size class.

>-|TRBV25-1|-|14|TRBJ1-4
CASSVPATNEKLFF
TGTGCCAGCAGTGTTCCTGCAACTAATGAAAAACTGTTTTTT
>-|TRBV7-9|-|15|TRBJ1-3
CASRQGPYSGNTIYF
TGTGCCAGCAGACAGGGACCTTACTCTGGAAACACCATATATTTT
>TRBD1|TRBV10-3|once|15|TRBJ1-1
CAIRYRDRAYTEAFF
TGTGCCATCAGATACCGGGACAGAGCTTACACTGAAGCTTTCTTT
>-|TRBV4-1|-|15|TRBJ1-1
CASSHLKGANTEAFF
TGCGCCAGCAGCCATCTCAAGGGAGCGAACACTGAAGCTTTCTTT
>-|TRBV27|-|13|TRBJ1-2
CASSHRGSHGYTF
TGTGCCAGCAGTCACCGGGGGTCCCATGGCTACACCTTC
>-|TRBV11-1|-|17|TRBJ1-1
CASSLGRRGGSRTEAFF
TGTGCCAGCAGCTTGGGCCGACGGGGTGGGAGTCGGACTGAAGCTTTCTTT
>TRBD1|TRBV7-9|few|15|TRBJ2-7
CASSAYRDSTYEQYF
TGTGCCAGCAGCGCATACCGGGACAGTACCTACGAGCAGTACTTC
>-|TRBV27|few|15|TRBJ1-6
CASTYRVSYNSPLHF
TGTGCCAGCACCTACAGGGTATCCTATAATTCACCCCTCCACTTT
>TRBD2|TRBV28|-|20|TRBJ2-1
CASSSYGGLIAGRSYNEQFF
TGTGCCAGCAGTTCATATGGTGGCTTGATAGCGGGGAGGTCCTACAATGAGCAGTTCTTC
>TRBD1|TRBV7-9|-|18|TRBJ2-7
CASSLEWGQALSSYEQYF
TGTGCCAGCAGCTTGGAGTGGGGACAGGCATTGAGCTCCTACGAGCAGTACTTC
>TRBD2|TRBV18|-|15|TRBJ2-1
CASSSGTSGGNEQFF
TGTGCCAGCTCAAGCGGGACTAGCGGGGGTAATGAGCAGTTCTTC
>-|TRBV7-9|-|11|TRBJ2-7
CSSSSAYEQYF
TGTTCCAGCAGCTCCGCCTACGAGCAGTACTTC
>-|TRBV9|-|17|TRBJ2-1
CASSPTGEQLWYNEQFF
TGTGCCAGCAGCCCCACGGGGGAACAGCTCTGGTACAATGAGCAGTTCTTC
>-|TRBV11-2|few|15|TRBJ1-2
CASSSIRTVNYGYTF
TGTGCCAGCAGCTCCATCCGGACTGTTAACTATGGCTACACCTTC
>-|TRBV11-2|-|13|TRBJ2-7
CASSSQALYEQYF
TGTGCCAGCAGCTCCCAGGCTCTGTACGAGCAGTACTTC
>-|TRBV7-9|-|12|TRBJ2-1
CASSADLGAQFF
TGTGCCAGCAGCGCAGATCTAGGAGCGCAGTTCTTC
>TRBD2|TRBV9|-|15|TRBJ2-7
CASSAFSSGGYEQYF
TGTGCCAGCAGCGCCTTTTCTAGCGGAGGCTACGAGCAGTACTTC
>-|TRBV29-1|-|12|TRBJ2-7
CSVEGPGYEQYF
TGCAGCGTTGAGGGGCCAGGCTACGAGCAGTACTTC
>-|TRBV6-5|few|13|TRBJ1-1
CASSYGRSTEAFF
TGTGCCAGCAGTTACGGCAGGTCCACTGAAGCTTTCTTT
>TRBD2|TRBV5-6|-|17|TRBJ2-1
CASSVRLAGRDYNEQFF
TGTGCCAGCAGCGTAAGGTTAGCGGGGCGAGATTACAATGAGCAGTTCTTC
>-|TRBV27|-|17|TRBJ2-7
CASSLARGRLQDYEQYF
TGTGCCAGCAGTTTGGCTAGAGGTAGGCTGCAAGACTACGAGCAGTACTTC
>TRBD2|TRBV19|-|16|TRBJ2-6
CASGFPGGVGANVLTF
TGTGCCAGTGGATTCCCGGGAGGGGTTGGGGCCAACGTCCTGACTTTC
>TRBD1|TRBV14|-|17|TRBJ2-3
CASSQLAGTGATDTQYF
TGTGCCAGCAGCCAACTTGCCGGGACAGGGGCCACAGATACGCAGTATTTT